This T cell receptor beta chain was identified during a study of T cell repertoires in cytomegalovirus infection. Whole-study context: The study used recently identified HLA-C-restricted and well-studied HLA-B-restricted CMV epitopes.

The CDR3 consists of 13 residues. V was trimmed by 6 bases and J by 0 bases, leaving 5 bases between them. TCRdb processed the reads anew with MiXCR; each CDR3 protein has one entry. The sample shows 550,000 to 850,000 distinct CDR3 sequences, around a third of them seen only once. Note on this clonotype: Its antigen is unidentified.

The sequence was obtained from a human donor in good health (CMV status not recorded). Some clones in this sample may be carry-over from other donors' samples. Here the sequenced sample was cultured PBMCs, taken from culture after CMV antigen stimulation. The gene calls are TRBV12-3 or TRBV12-4 and TRBJ1-4; D unresolved. The CDR3 DNA is TGTGCCAGCAGACCAGCAACTAATGAAAAACTGTTTTTT. This encodes CASRPATNEKLFF.